The rows below give T cell receptor beta chains drawn from one sample of a study of blood T cell repertoires in COVID-19. The assay was immunoSEQ multiplex PCR, and TCRdb's table has in-frame clones only and misses some. The data hold approximately 72,000 clones, with roughly 84% observed a single time. The material sequenced was peripheral blood. These receptors all come from a man aged 50-59 years with active COVID-19. Each CDR3 is given with its conserved first and last residue. D genes are given only for firm matches. Only part of the rows carry a size: once, few, many, or a class if the clone is expanded.

D gene: .; J gene: TRBJ2-3; V gene: TRBV7-2; clone size: .; CDR3 protein: CASSLDWTNTQYF; CDR3 DNA: TGTGCCAGCAGCTTAGACTGGACTAATACGCAGTATTTT
D gene: .; J gene: TRBJ2-3; V gene: TRBV1; clone size: .; CDR3 protein: CTSSKITLASPSTDTQYF; CDR3 DNA: TGCACCAGCAGCAAGATTACTCTAGCCTCCCCTAGCACAGATACGCAGTATTTT
D gene: .; J gene: TRBJ1-2; V gene: TRBV19; clone size: .; CDR3 protein: CASSEGMRGYTF; CDR3 DNA: TGTGCCAGTAGCGAGGGCATGCGCGGCTACACCTTC
D gene: .; J gene: TRBJ1-5; V gene: TRBV30; clone size: .; CDR3 protein: CAWSSGGNQPQHF; CDR3 DNA: TGTGCCTGGAGTTCCGGGGGTAACCAGCCCCAGCATTTT
D gene: TRBD2; J gene: TRBJ2-1; V gene: TRBV28; clone size: .; CDR3 protein: CASSTIGGVLAGGLYNEQFF; CDR3 DNA: TGTGCCAGCAGTACTATCGGGGGTGTATTAGCGGGAGGCTTGTACAATGAGCAGTTCTTC
D gene: .; J gene: TRBJ2-3; V gene: TRBV29-1; clone size: .; CDR3 protein: CSVEGQGRTDTQYF; CDR3 DNA: TGCAGCGTTGAAGGTCAGGGTAGGACAGATACGCAGTATTTT
D gene: .; J gene: TRBJ1-5; V gene: TRBV7-2; clone size: few; CDR3 protein: CASSGTHQPQHF; CDR3 DNA: TGTGCCAGCAGCGGTACTCATCAGCCCCAGCATTTT
D gene: TRBD1; J gene: TRBJ1-4; V gene: TRBV2; clone size: .; CDR3 protein: CASRGQAGEKLFF; CDR3 DNA: TGTGCCAGCAGAGGACAGGCTGGGGAAAAACTGTTTTTT
D gene: .; J gene: TRBJ1-5; V gene: TRBV7-9; clone size: .; CDR3 protein: CASSSHGDTPNQPQHF; CDR3 DNA: TGTGCCAGCAGCTCTCATGGGGACACCCCTAATCAGCCCCAGCATTTT
D gene: TRBD1; J gene: TRBJ2-7; V gene: TRBV6-2/TRBV6-3; clone size: .; CDR3 protein: CASSYLFGQGDYEQYF; CDR3 DNA: TGTGCCAGCAGTTACCTTTTTGGACAGGGGGATTACGAGCAGTACTTC
D gene: .; J gene: TRBJ1-1; V gene: TRBV18; clone size: few; CDR3 protein: CASSLKNTEAFF; CDR3 DNA: TGTGCCAGCTCACTCAAGAACACTGAAGCTTTCTTT
D gene: TRBD1; J gene: TRBJ2-7; V gene: TRBV19; clone size: .; CDR3 protein: CASSVGQRSYEQYF; CDR3 DNA: TGTGCCAGTAGCGTGGGACAGCGATCCTACGAGCAGTACTTC
D gene: TRBD2; J gene: TRBJ2-7; V gene: TRBV5-1; clone size: once; CDR3 protein: CASSPSGYNYEQYF; CDR3 DNA: TGCGCCAGCAGCCCTAGCGGATACAACTACGAGCAGTACTTC
D gene: .; J gene: TRBJ1-5; V gene: TRBV28; clone size: .; CDR3 protein: CASVGGWAGNQPQHF; CDR3 DNA: TGTGCCAGCGTCGGCGGGTGGGCGGGGAATCAGCCCCAGCATTTT
D gene: .; J gene: TRBJ2-1; V gene: TRBV5-1; clone size: .; CDR3 protein: CASSLGEYNEQFF; CDR3 DNA: TGCGCCAGCAGCTTGGGGGAGTACAATGAGCAGTTCTTC
D gene: TRBD1; J gene: TRBJ2-2; V gene: TRBV3-1/TRBV3-2; clone size: .; CDR3 protein: CASSQGQGYTGELFF; CDR3 DNA: TGTGCCAGCAGCCAAGGACAGGGCTACACCGGGGAGCTGTTTTTT